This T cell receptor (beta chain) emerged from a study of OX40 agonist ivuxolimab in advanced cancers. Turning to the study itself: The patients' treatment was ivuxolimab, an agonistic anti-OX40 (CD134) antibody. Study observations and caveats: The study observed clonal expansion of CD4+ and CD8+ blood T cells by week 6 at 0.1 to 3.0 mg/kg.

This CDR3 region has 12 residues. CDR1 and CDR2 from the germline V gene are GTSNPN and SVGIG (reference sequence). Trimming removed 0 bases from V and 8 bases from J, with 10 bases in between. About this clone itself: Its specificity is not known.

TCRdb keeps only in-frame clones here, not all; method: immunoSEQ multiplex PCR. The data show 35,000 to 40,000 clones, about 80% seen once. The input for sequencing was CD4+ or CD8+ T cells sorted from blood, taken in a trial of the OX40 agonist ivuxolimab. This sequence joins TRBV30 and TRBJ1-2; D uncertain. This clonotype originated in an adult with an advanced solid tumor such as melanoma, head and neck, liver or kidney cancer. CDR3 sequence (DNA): TGTGCCTGGAGTGTTGGCACCTTCGGCTACACCTTC. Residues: CAWSVGTFGYTF.